Below are 19 T cell receptor beta chains sequenced from a single sample in a study of CD8+CD57+ T cells in acquired aplastic anemia. In patients chosen for sequencing, flow cytometry had shown CD8+CD57+ cell expansion. Genomic DNA provided the template from which TCR beta VDJ and CDR3 profiles were obtained. MiXCR, applied by TCRdb to the reads, yields one record per CDR3 protein. Found here are just over 450,000 distinct CDR3 sequences, under 40% of them singletons; the top ten hold 0.7% to 1%. The sequenced material came from sorted CD4+, CD8+, or CD8+CD57+ T cells (not recorded which) from PBMCs. Receptors were obtained from a human donor with aplastic anemia.

There are many counts of this clonotype. CDR3 coding DNA: TGTGCCACCAGTGATTTACGGGGGGGGAACACCGGGGAGCTGTTTTTT. Translating gives CATSDLRGGNTGELFF. The chain links TRBV24-1 to TRBJ2-2; TRBD2 matches 8 bases. V lost 1 base, J lost 1 base, and 1 base stayed unmatched. The germline V gene encodes CDR1 KGHDR and CDR2 SFDVKD. This CDR3 spans 16 amino acids.

This clonotype showed up many times. The V call is TRBV10-3, the J call TRBJ2-7; D uncertain. This CDR3 region has 12 residues. CDR1 and CDR2 (germline): ENHRY, SYGVKD. CDR3 protein: CAMSGNTYEQYF. The CDR3 DNA follows: TGTGCGATGTCCGGCAACACCTACGAGCAGTACTTC.

As to this clonotype: This could be a read error, since a much larger clone is one nucleotide away. The chain is built from TRBV19 and TRBJ2-7; D perhaps matches TRBD2 (5 bases). Germline CDR1 reads LNHDA; CDR2 reads SQIVND (reference sequence). With 4 bases removed from V and 2 bases from J, the gap between germline ends came to 15 bases. This CDR3 spans 15 amino acids. In nucleotides, the CDR3 is TGTGCCAGTAGTACCCTTCCGGACTCTCCCTACGAGCAGTACTTC. Translated: CASSTLPDSPYEQYF.

CDR3 region: CASSPIGGRNEQFF. The DNA for the CDR3 is TGTGCCAGCAGTCCCATAGGCGGGAGAAATGAGCAGTTCTTC. The chain employs TRBV6-1 and TRBJ2-1, with 7 bases that match TRBD2. The CDR3 has 14 amino acids. The trim removed 5 bases at V and 7 bases at J, leaving 8 bases unmatched. From germline, CDR1 is MNHNS and CDR2 SASEGT.

The table lists this clonotype with many counts. The chain carries TRBV7-3 and TRBJ1-3; D uncertain. This CDR3 spans 13 amino acids. CDR1 and CDR2 from the germline V gene are SGHTA and FQGTGA. Trimming pared 5 bases from V and 4 bases from J, leaving 9 bases between. The CDR3 nucleotides read TGTGCCAGCAGCCCCCCAGGCGGAAACACCATATATTTT. This codes for CASSPPGGNTIYF. Based on the CDR3 plus reference TRBV7-3 and TRBJ1-3, the full variable domain is GAGVSQTPSNKVTEKGKYVELRCDPISGHTALYWYRQSLGQGPEFLIYFQGTGAADDSGLPNDRFFAVRPEGSVSTLKIQRTERGDSAVYLCASSPPGGNTIYFGEGSWLTVV.

This clonotype has a handful of counts. It may be a read error: a sequence one base away is much more abundant. The conserved final phenylalanine or tryptophan is absent from the CDR3, which likely points to a read error. The chain has TRBV10-3 and TRBJ1-3; TRBD1 is a possible D gene (6 bases). The CDR3 spans 17 residues. Germline V gives CDR1 ENHRY, CDR2 SYGVKD. Trimming cost V 0 bases and J 0 bases, with 12 bases left between them. The CDR3 spells CAISESKTGFSGNTIYL. DNA of the CDR3: TGTGCCATCAGTGAGTCGAAGACAGGTTTCTCTGGAAACACCATATATCTT.

The chain recombines TRBV20-1 with TRBJ1-2; 8 bases map to TRBD1. The CDR3 contains 14 residues. Germline assignment: CDR1 DFQATT and CDR2 SNEGSKA (reference sequence). The trim removed 2 bases at V and 5 bases at J, leaving 7 bases unmatched. This CDR3 reads CSARPGQGIYGYTF. The CDR3 DNA follows: TGCAGTGCTAGACCAGGACAGGGTATATATGGCTACACCTTC.

Many counts were recorded for this clonotype. CDR3 in DNA: TGTGCCATCAGTGAGCCAAGGACAGGGAGTCCTCAGCCCCAGCATTTT. It is translated as CAISEPRTGSPQPQHF. The rearrangement links TRBV10-3 to TRBJ1-5; TRBD1 agrees at 8 bases. V lost 2 bases, J lost 6 bases, and 9 bases stayed unmatched. In germline, CDR1 is ENHRY, CDR2 SYGVKD. The CDR3 length is 16 residues.

This rearrangement joins TRBV24-1 to TRBJ2-3, with 7 bases aligning to TRBD1. V lost 5 bases and J lost 5; bases outside the gene matches: 12. In germline, CDR1 is KGHDR, CDR2 SFDVKD. CDR3 size: 16 residues. This CDR3 is CATSALETGSRDTQYF. In DNA, the CDR3 is TGTGCCACCAGTGCTTTAGAGACAGGGTCTCGAGATACGCAGTATTTT.

This clonotype was seen many times. One end of the junction is discordant with germline, which a read error may explain. The rearrangement uses TRBV20-1 and TRBJ1-5; maybe TRBD1 (6 bases). Germline V lookup: CDR1 DFQATT, CDR2 SNEGSKA (reference sequence). The CDR3 consists of 13 residues. The CDR3 DNA sequence: TGCAGTGCCAGAGGGACAAACGGACAGCCCCAGCATTTT. Translated, it gives CSARGTNGQPQHF.

This clonotype was observed a handful of times. This chain joins TRBV2 and TRBJ1-2; D gene unclear. The V gene's germline CDR1 is SNHLY and CDR2 FYNNEI. Trimming took 7 bases from V and 1 from J, leaving 16 bases between them. The CDR3 is 15 residues long. The CDR3 protein is CASNLITASNYGYTF. In nucleotides, the CDR3 is TGTGCCAGCAACCTTATCACGGCCAGTAACTATGGCTACACCTTC.

This clonotype occurred once. This chain uses TRBV18 with TRBJ2-3, with D possibly TRBD2 on 6 matching bases. Trimming stripped 8 bases from V and 1 base from J, with 10 bases between. The CDR3 length is 13 residues. The V gene's germline CDR1 is KGHSH and CDR2 LQKENI. DNA of the CDR3: TGTGCCAGCGGGGGGATAGGCACAGATACGCAGTATTTT. Residues: CASGGIGTDTQYF.

A few counts support this clonotype. The rearrangement joins TRBV6-1 to TRBJ2-7; 13 positions match TRBD2. The CDR3 runs 16 residues. V lost 7 bases to trimming and J lost 5 bases; unmatched junction nucleotides: 11. Germline-derived CDR1 and CDR2 are MNHNS and SASEGT. The CDR3 spells CASTRTSGSWFHEQYF. CDR3 bases: TGTGCCAGCACCAGGACTAGCGGGAGTTGGTTCCACGAGCAGTACTTC.

This clonotype came up a few times. The gene calls are TRBV20-1 and TRBJ2-1; D ambiguous. This CDR3 spans 15 amino acids. Germline V CDR1 and CDR2: DFQATT, SNEGSKA (reference sequence). V dropped 5 bases and J dropped 0 bases, with 14 bases sitting between them. The CDR3: CSAPPTASSYNEQFF. The CDR3 nucleotides are TGCAGTGCTCCCCCTACAGCGAGCTCCTACAATGAGCAGTTCTTC.

V usage is TRBV25-1 and J usage is TRBJ1-1; 8 bases map to TRBD1. The V gene end was trimmed by 5 bases and the J gene end by 4 bases; junction bases not matched to a gene: 6. Looked up from germline, CDR1 is MGHDK and CDR2 is SYGVNS. The CDR3 consists of 14 residues. The CDR3 loop is CASSRTGPSTEAFF. CDR3 coding DNA: TGTGCCAGCAGTAGGACAGGGCCGAGCACTGAAGCTTTCTTT. Complete variable domain (other parts from reference TRBV25-1 and TRBJ1-1): EADIYQTPRYLVIGTGKKITLECSQTMGHDKMYWYQQDPGMELHLIHYSYGVNSTEKGDLSSESTVSRIRTEHFPLTLESARPSHTSQYLCASSRTGPSTEAFFGQGTRLTVV.

The chain has TRBV20-1 and TRBJ1-2; 12 bases are shared with TRBD1. With V trimmed by 3 bases and J by 8 bases, 13 bases remained unmatched. Germline-derived CDR1 and CDR2 are DFQATT and SNEGSKA (reference sequence). The CDR3 has 16 amino acids. DNA of the CDR3: TGCAGTGCTAGTCCGGGGGGACAGGGGGCCCGAGGGGGCTACACCTTC. Protein sequence: CSASPGGQGARGGYTF.

This clonotype was seen a handful of times. This chain connects TRBV7-8 to TRBJ1-2; D gene unclear. This CDR3 comprises 13 residues. Trimming took off 6 bases at V and 5 bases at J, with 13 bases between the two ends. Germline values: CDR1 SGHVS, CDR2 FQNEAQ. CDR3 coding DNA: TGTGCCAGCAGACTAGGAGCCCAATATGGCTACACCTTC. As protein: CASRLGAQYGYTF.

This clonotype was counted only a few times. The chain joins TRBV20-1 to TRBJ2-1, with 12 bases identical to TRBD2. Germline lookup yields CDR1 DFQATT and CDR2 SNEGSKA (reference sequence). CDR3 length: 14 amino acids. The V segment lost 3 bases and the J segment 3 bases; nucleotides outside the gene matches: 0. The CDR3 region is CSARTSGSYNEQFF. CDR3 sequence (DNA): TGCAGTGCTAGGACTAGCGGGAGCTACAATGAGCAGTTCTTC.

In this sample, this clonotype turned up once. This chain connects TRBV5-1 to TRBJ1-4, with D possibly being TRBD1 (5 bases). The CDR3 totals 14 residues. With 0 bases removed from V and 8 bases from J, the gap between germline ends came to 11 bases. Germline CDR1 SGHRS, CDR2 YFSETQ. CDR3 sequence (DNA): TGCGCCAGCAGCTTGGAAGGGGTGAGGGAAAAACTGTTTTTT. Amino acid sequence: CASSLEGVREKLFF. Using reference TRBV5-1 and TRBJ1-4 for the parts outside the CDR3, the full variable domain is KAGVTQTPRYLIKTRGQQVTLSCSPISGHRSVSWYQQTPGQGLQFLFEYFSETQRNKGNFPGRFSGRQFSNSRSEMNVSTLELGDSALYLCASSLEGVREKLFFGSGTQLSVL.